This is a list of T cell receptor beta chains from one sample in a study of T cell responses to AZD1222 COVID-19 vaccine. Only in-frame clones appear in the TCRdb table, and some are missing; sequencing was by immunoSEQ multiplex PCR. Altogether 150,000 to 200,000 clones are present, approximately 90% being singletons, with the ten largest covering 0.75% to 1%. Source: peripheral blood, taken on day 0 of AZD1222 vaccination. The receptors were gathered from an adult in good health. The CDR3 runs from the conserved cysteine through the conserved F or W. The D gene is left open where the match is weak. Part of the rows lack a size; the others show once, few, many or a class for expanded clones.

V gene	D gene	J gene	CDR3 length	clone size	CDR3 protein	CDR3 DNA
TRBV3-1/TRBV3-2	TRBD1	TRBJ1-4	18	-	CASSPLQGAITANEKLFF	TGTGCCAGCAGCCCACTACAGGGGGCGATTACGGCTAATGAAAAACTGTTTTTT
TRBV10-3	-	TRBJ1-6	15	-	CAIKGAVQNNSPLHF	TGTGCCATCAAAGGAGCAGTGCAGAATAATTCACCCCTCCACTTT
TRBV28	-	TRBJ1-4	14	few	CASTYQGPNEKLFF	TGTGCCAGCACCTATCAGGGGCCCAATGAAAAACTGTTTTTT
TRBV5-1	TRBD2	TRBJ2-2	15	-	CASSLAGSYTGELFF	TGCGCCAGCAGCTTAGCGGGGTCCTACACCGGGGAGCTGTTTTTT
TRBV9	-	TRBJ2-3	16	-	CASSSRPLVGTDTQYF	TGTGCCAGCAGCTCACGTCCCTTAGTCGGCACAGATACGCAGTATTTT
TRBV5-4	TRBD2	TRBJ2-2	17	-	CASSKTSGGANTGELFF	TGTGCCAGCAGCAAGACTAGCGGGGGGGCGAACACCGGGGAGCTGTTTTTT
TRBV7-7	TRBD1	TRBJ2-1	14	-	CASSPDRERNEQFF	TGTGCCAGCAGCCCCGACAGGGAGCGGAATGAGCAGTTCTTC
TRBV28	-	TRBJ2-3	12	-	CASSLYTDTQYF	TGTGCCAGCAGTCTATACACAGATACGCAGTATTTT
TRBV5-4	-	TRBJ1-5	14	-	CASSLGPDNQPQHF	TGTGCCAGCAGCTTGGGCCCAGACAATCAGCCCCAGCATTTT
TRBV7-9	-	TRBJ1-1	14	-	CASSLPSPGTEAFF	TGTGCCAGCAGCTTACCATCACCGGGCACTGAAGCTTTCTTT
TRBV6-6	-	TRBJ2-7	13	once	CASSYQTIYEQYF	TGTGCCAGCAGTTACCAAACAATCTACGAGCAGTACTTC
TRBV10-2	TRBD2	TRBJ2-2	17	-	CASSGGGTSGSSGELFF	TGCGCCAGCAGCGGGGGAGGGACTAGCGGGAGTAGCGGGGAGCTGTTTTTT
TRBV10-2	-	TRBJ2-5	14	-	CASSEATPGETQYF	TGCGCCAGCAGTGAAGCGACACCCGGTGAGACCCAGTACTTC
TRBV5-1	TRBD1	TRBJ1-4	15	-	CASSSWTGLNEKLFF	TGCGCCAGCAGCTCCTGGACAGGGTTAAATGAAAAACTGTTTTTT
TRBV5-6	-	TRBJ1-1	16	-	CASSLSGRPDPPEAFF	TGTGCCAGCAGCTTGTCAGGACGGCCCGACCCCCCTGAAGCTTTCTTT
TRBV6-5	TRBD2	TRBJ2-7	14	-	CASSFLGGREEQYF	TGTGCCAGCAGCTTCCTCGGCGGGAGGGAAGAGCAGTACTTC
TRBV12-3/TRBV12-4	TRBD1	TRBJ2-1	13	-	CASSAGTGNEQFF	TGTGCCAGCAGTGCCGGGACAGGGAATGAGCAGTTCTTC
TRBV18	TRBD1	TRBJ2-7	15	-	CASSNRGQGTYEQYF	TGTGCCAGCTCGAACAGGGGACAGGGAACCTACGAGCAGTACTTC
TRBV18	TRBD2	TRBJ2-5	19	few	CASSPNIGLAGGLQETQYF	TGTGCCAGCTCACCAAACATAGGACTAGCGGGGGGCCTCCAAGAGACCCAGTACTTC
TRBV19	-	TRBJ2-7	15	-	CASSMGPGQSHEQYF	TGTGCCAGTAGTATGGGGCCGGGGCAGTCCCACGAGCAGTACTTC
TRBV3-1/TRBV3-2	-	TRBJ2-5	12	-	CASSLYQETQYF	TGTGCCAGCAGCCTATACCAAGAGACCCAGTACTTC
TRBV27	-	TRBJ1-1	18	-	CASSLGLEPRYKDTEAFF	TGTGCCAGCAGTTTAGGCCTCGAACCGAGGTATAAGGACACTGAAGCTTTCTTT
TRBV7-9	TRBD1	TRBJ1-1	13	-	CASSPTGSTEAFF	TGTGCCAGCAGCCCGACAGGGAGCACTGAAGCTTTCTTT
TRBV7-9	-	TRBJ2-7	16	-	CAIRRGPGQLSYEQYF	TGTGCCATCCGGCGGGGGCCGGGACAACTCTCCTACGAGCAGTACTTC
TRBV2	-	TRBJ1-1	13	-	CASSDTVDTEAFF	TGTGCCAGCAGTGATACAGTAGACACTGAAGCTTTCTTT
TRBV9	TRBD2	TRBJ2-7	17	-	CASSTTQGLAAPYEQYF	TGTGCCAGCAGCACCACACAGGGACTAGCGGCCCCCTACGAGCAGTACTTC
TRBV19	-	TRBJ1-2	13	-	CASSIVPPHGYTF	TGTGCCAGTAGTATAGTCCCCCCCCATGGCTACACCTTC
TRBV7-6	TRBD1	TRBJ1-1	16	-	CASANPKTGWDTEAFF	TGTGCCAGCGCAAACCCTAAGACAGGGTGGGACACTGAAGCTTTCTTT
TRBV11-1	TRBD1	TRBJ2-1	13	-	CASSFGTGGEQFF	TGTGCCAGCAGCTTCGGGACAGGTGGTGAGCAGTTCTTC
TRBV28	-	TRBJ2-7	15	-	CASSLSRAKIYEQYF	TGTGCCAGCAGTTTATCCCGGGCCAAAATCTACGAGCAGTACTTC
TRBV2	TRBD1	TRBJ1-2	15	-	CASSLDRAGGYGYTF	TGTGCCAGCTCCTTAGACAGGGCAGGTGGCTATGGCTACACCTTC
TRBV2	TRBD1	TRBJ1-1	17	-	CASSLLTPGQVNTEAFF	TGTGCCAGCAGTTTGCTGACCCCGGGACAGGTGAACACTGAAGCTTTCTTT
TRBV24-1	TRBD1	TRBJ1-1	14	-	CATSEAGGGTEAFF	TGTGCCACCAGTGAGGCAGGGGGGGGGACTGAAGCTTTCTTT
TRBV7-9	-	TRBJ1-1	14	-	CASSLGGKNTEAFF	TGTGCCAGCAGCTTAGGTGGGAAGAACACTGAAGCTTTCTTT
TRBV7-8	-	TRBJ1-4	15	few	CASSPWTDDNEKLFF	TGTGCCAGCAGCCCCTGGACCGACGATAATGAAAAACTGTTTTTT
TRBV18	-	TRBJ1-3	16	once	CASSETNGNSGNTIYF	TGTGCCAGCTCAGAAACCAACGGGAACTCTGGAAACACCATATATTTT
TRBV5-4	TRBD1	TRBJ2-7	15	-	CASSLGTGGTYEQYF	TGTGCCAGCAGCTTGGGGACAGGGGGAACCTACGAGCAGTACTTC
TRBV6-1	-	TRBJ2-3	13	-	CASSELVTDTQYF	TGTGCCAGCAGTGAACTAGTCACAGATACGCAGTATTTT
TRBV6-2/TRBV6-3	TRBD1	TRBJ1-6	14	-	CASSRDRADSPLHF	TGTGCCAGCAGTAGGGACAGGGCCGATTCACCCCTCCACTTT
TRBV7-8	-	TRBJ2-5	15	-	CASSTRQGGGETQYF	TGTGCCAGCAGCACCCGACAGGGAGGCGGGGAGACCCAGTACTTC
TRBV2	-	TRBJ2-7	11	-	CASFRDYEQYF	TGTGCCAGCTTTAGGGACTACGAGCAGTACTTC
TRBV6-6	TRBD2	TRBJ2-7	16	once	CASSSRHAGDSYEQYF	TGTGCCAGCAGTTCCCGGCACGCGGGGGACTCCTACGAGCAGTACTTC
TRBV5-1	-	TRBJ2-6	18	-	CASSLVHPGTSGANVLTF	TGCGCCAGCAGCTTGGTACATCCGGGCACCTCTGGGGCCAACGTCCTGACTTTC
TRBV28	-	TRBJ1-1	16	-	CASSLLLRGLNTEAFF	TGTGCCAGCAGTTTATTGCTCAGGGGACTGAACACTGAAGCTTTCTTT
TRBV28	TRBD1	TRBJ1-2	14	-	CASSFLQGAGGYTF	TGTGCCAGCAGTTTTCTACAGGGGGCGGGAGGCTACACCTTC
TRBV9	-	TRBJ2-7	14	-	CASSDGHLPYEQYF	TGTGCCAGCAGCGACGGACACCTCCCCTACGAGCAGTACTTC
TRBV27	-	TRBJ1-6	15	few	CASSLGGHYNSPLHF	TGTGCCAGCAGTTTAGGGGGTCATTATAATTCACCCCTCCACTTT
TRBV13	-	TRBJ2-1	15	-	CASSLRTIDYNEQFF	TGTGCCAGCAGCTTAAGGACCATTGATTACAATGAGCAGTTCTTC
TRBV6-5	-	TRBJ2-3	11	-	CASRVGDTQYF	TGTGCCAGCAGGGTGGGGGATACGCAGTATTTT
TRBV9	-	TRBJ1-4	16	-	CASSVASGATNEKLFF	TGTGCCAGCAGCGTAGCGTCCGGAGCAACTAATGAAAAACTGTTTTTT